The T cell receptor (beta chain) described here comes from a study of T-cell memory formation after mild COVID-19. Overall study findings and caveats: A subset of responding clones appeared in pre-infection memory, suggesting cross-reactive memory joined.

This clonotype was picked up a small number of times. The antigen is not known. TCRdb reanalysed the 5' RACE reads using MiXCR and keeps one entry per CDR3 protein. This sample has roughly 340,000 distinct CDR3 sequences, with roughly 19% found just once. The receptor's source is a man between 18 and 35 years old who had mild COVID-19 (a few samples of this study predate the infection). Cell type and time point are not known. The sequenced sample was PBMCs or a T cell subset sorted from them (not recorded which).

DNA of the CDR3: TGCGCCAGCAGTGACCTTAATCGGGGCAATCAGCCCCAGCATTTT. Protein: CASSDLNRGNQPQHF. The chain combines TRBV10-2 with TRBJ1-5; D is undetermined. The V gene lost 3 bases and the J gene lost 2 bases, with 11 bases spanning the gap. Germline CDR1 is WSHSY and CDR2 is SAAADI. The length of the CDR3 is 15 residues.